Detailed here is one T cell receptor beta chain. The CDR3 is 11 residues long. Between the trimmed V and J ends, which lost 8 bases and 5 bases, there was a span of 9 bases. Germline CDR1 and CDR2: MDHEN and SYDVKM. These data come from a study of cytomegalovirus exposure and HLA in healthy donors. Clones were sequenced by immunoSEQ multiplex PCR, and TCRdb holds only the in-frame ones, with some missing. The sample yields about 98,000 clones, around 85% seen once. The chain uses TRBV28 and TRBJ1-2, with D possibly matching TRBD1 (6 bases). Sequenced material: PBMCs. This sequence was found in a woman aged 25 to 39 in good health and CMV-seronegative. Here the CDR3 reads CASLTGYGYTF. The CDR3 nucleotides read TGTGCCAGCTTAACAGGGTATGGCTACACCTTC.